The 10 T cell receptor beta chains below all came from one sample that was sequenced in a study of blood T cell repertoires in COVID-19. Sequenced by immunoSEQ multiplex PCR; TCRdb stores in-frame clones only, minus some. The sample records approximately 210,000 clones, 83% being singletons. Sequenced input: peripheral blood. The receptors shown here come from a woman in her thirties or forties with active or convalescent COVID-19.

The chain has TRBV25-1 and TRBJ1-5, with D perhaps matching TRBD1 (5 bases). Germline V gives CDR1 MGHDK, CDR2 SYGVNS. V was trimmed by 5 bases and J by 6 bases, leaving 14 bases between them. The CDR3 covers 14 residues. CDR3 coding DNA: TGTGCCAGCAGTTCGTCGGGGAGGGGTCAGCCCCAGCATTTT. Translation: CASSSSGRGQPQHF.

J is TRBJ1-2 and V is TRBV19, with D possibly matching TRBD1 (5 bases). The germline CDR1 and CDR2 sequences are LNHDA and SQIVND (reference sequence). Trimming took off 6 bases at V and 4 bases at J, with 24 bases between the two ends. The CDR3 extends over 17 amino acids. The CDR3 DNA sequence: TGTGCCAGTAGAAGTTCGGGCGGTGGACAAGGACCCTATGGCTACACCTTC. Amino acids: CASRSSGGGQGPYGYTF.

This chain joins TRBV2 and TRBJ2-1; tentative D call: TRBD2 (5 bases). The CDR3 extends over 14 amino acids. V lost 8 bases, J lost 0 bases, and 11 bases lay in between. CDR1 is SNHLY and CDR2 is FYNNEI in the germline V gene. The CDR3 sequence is CASLRESSYNEQFF. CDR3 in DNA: TGTGCCAGCCTGAGGGAAAGCTCCTACAATGAGCAGTTCTTC.

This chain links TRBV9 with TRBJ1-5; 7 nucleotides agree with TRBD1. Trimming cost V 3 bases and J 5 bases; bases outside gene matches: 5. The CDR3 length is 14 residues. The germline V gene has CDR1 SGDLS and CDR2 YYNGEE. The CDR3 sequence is CASSGGQEDQPQHF. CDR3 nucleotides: TGTGCCAGCAGCGGTGGACAGGAGGATCAGCCCCAGCATTTT.

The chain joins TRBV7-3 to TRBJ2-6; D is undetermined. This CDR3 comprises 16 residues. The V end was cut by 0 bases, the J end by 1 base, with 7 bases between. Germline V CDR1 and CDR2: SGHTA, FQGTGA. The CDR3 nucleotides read TGTGCCAGCAGCTTAACTGGCGGTTCTGGGGCCAACGTCCTGACTTTC. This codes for CASSLTGGSGANVLTF.

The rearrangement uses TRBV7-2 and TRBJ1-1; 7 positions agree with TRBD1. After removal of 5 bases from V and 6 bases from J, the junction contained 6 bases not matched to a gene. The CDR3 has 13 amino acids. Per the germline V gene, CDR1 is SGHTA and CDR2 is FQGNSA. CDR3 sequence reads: CASSPTGAAEAFF. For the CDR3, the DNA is TGTGCCAGCAGCCCCACAGGGGCGGCTGAAGCTTTCTTT.

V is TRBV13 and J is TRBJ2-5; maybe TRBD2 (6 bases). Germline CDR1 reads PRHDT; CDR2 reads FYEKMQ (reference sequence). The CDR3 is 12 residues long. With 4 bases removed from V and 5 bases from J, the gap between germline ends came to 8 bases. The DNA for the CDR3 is TGTGCCAGCAGCTCCGGGGGTGAGACCCAGTACTTC. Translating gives CASSSGGETQYF.

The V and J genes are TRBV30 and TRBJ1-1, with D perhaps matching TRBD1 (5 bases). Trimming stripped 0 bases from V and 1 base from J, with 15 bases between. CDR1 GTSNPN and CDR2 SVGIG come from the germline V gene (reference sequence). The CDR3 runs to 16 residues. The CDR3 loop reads CAWSVRGGSSNTEAFF. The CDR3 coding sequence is TGTGCCTGGAGTGTAAGGGGTGGATCTTCGAACACTGAAGCTTTCTTT.

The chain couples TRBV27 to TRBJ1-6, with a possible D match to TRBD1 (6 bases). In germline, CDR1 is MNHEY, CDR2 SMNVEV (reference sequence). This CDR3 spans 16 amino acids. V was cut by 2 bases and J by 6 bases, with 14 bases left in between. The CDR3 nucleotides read TGTGCCAGCAGTTTAGAATATGGACAGACTAATTCACCCCTCCACTTT. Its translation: CASSLEYGQTNSPLHF.

CDR3 loop: CASSLTGNPLRNTIYF. The CDR3 coding sequence is TGTGCCAGCAGCTTGACAGGGAACCCTCTGAGGAACACCATATATTTT. The rearrangement uses TRBV11-2 and TRBJ1-3; 7 nucleotides line up with TRBD1. CDR1 and CDR2 from the germline V gene are SGHAT and FQNNGV. Trimming removed 3 bases from V and 7 bases from J; junction bases left unmatched: 12. The CDR3 is 16 amino acids.